This T cell receptor beta chain comes out of a study of Graves' ophthalmopathy and Graves' hyperthyroidism. Turning to this clonotype: Germline is not matched at one junction end, which may reflect a read error.

The TCR beta CDR3 regions underwent amplification from RNA transcripts. An opening RT-PCR round employed HTBI primers and preceded a second-round multiplex PCR. MiXCR, applied by TCRdb to the multiplex PCR reads, yields one record per CDR3 protein. The data show 740,000 or so distinct CDR3 sequences, around 40% seen once. The TCR sequence derives from an adult man with Graves' ophthalmopathy. The sample was peripheral blood.

This CDR3 reads CASSFGRVSSYVQYF. The CDR3 nucleotides are TGTGCCAGCAGTTTCGGCAGGGTGAGCTCCTACGTGCAGTACTTC. The chain combines TRBV2 with TRBJ2-7; a weak D match, TRBD1 (5 bases). Germline V lookup: CDR1 SNHLY, CDR2 FYNNEI. The CDR3 runs to 15 residues.